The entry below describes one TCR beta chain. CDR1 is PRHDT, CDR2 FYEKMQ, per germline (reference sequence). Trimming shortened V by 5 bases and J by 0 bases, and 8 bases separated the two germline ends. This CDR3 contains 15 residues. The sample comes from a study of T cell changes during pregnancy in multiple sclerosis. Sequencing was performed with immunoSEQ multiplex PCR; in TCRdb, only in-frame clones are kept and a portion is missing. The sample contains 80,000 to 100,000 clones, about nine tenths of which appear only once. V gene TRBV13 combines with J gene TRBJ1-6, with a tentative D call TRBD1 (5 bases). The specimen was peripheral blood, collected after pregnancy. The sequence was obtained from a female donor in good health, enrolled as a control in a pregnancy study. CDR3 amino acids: CASSRQSSYNSPLHF. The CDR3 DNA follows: TGTGCCAGCAGCCGACAGAGCTCCTATAATTCACCCCTCCACTTT. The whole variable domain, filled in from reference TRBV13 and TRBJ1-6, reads AAGVIQSPRHLIKEKRETATLKCYPIPRHDTVYWYQQGPGQDPQFLISFYEKMQSDKGSIPDRFSAQQFSDYHSELNMSSLELGDSALYFCASSRQSSYNSPLHFGNGTRLTVT.